The T cell receptor beta chain under discussion was sequenced for a study of CD8 T cells in ankylosing spondylitis. General study points: Disease-linked clones reportedly concentrated significantly in matched ankylosing spondylitis synovial fluid. Earlier reports found some motif variants in synovial fluid and blood in reactive arthritis. A TCR beta motif of several highly homologous variants seemed to mark ankylosing spondylitis blood.

The TCR beta libraries were generated through quantitative 5'-RACE incorporating molecular barcodes. A single record per CDR3 protein comes from TCRdb applying MiXCR to the 5' RACE reads. The sample comprises approximately 220,000 distinct CDR3 sequences, approximately 24% of which are singletons, and 6.6% rests with the top ten. This clonotype turned up a few times. The antigen is undetermined. The CDR3 is 16 residues long. The germline V and J ends were trimmed by 1 base and 2 bases, with 13 bases remaining between them. V is TRBV12-3 or TRBV12-4 and J is TRBJ2-3; D is unresolved. The receptor was isolated from a male donor with ankylosing spondylitis or in good health (not recorded which). The source material was blood, either unsorted or a sorted T cell fraction (not recorded which). The CDR3 DNA follows: TGTGCCAGCAGTTTAGTGATAGCCTTAAACACAGATACGCAGTATTTT. Translated: CASSLVIALNTDTQYF.